This record covers a single TCR beta chain. Its antigen is undetermined. The data were obtained in a study of cytomegalovirus exposure and HLA in healthy donors. As for the study in general: Among a few hundred genotyped donors, about 85% fell in the Caucasian-associated ancestry cluster. Points from the study as a whole: Highly shared variants forming one cluster were likely a sequencing artifact. In a later analysis, TCR beta V- and J-gene trimming showed a link to a missense DCLRE1C variant.

With 60 Vbeta and 13 Jbeta primers, the PCR was carried out. The assay was immunoSEQ multiplex PCR, and TCRdb's table has in-frame clones only and misses some. The data contain 150,000 to 200,000 clones, approximately 80% of them singletons. Trimming removed 4 bases from V and 0 bases from J, with 25 bases in between. The CDR3 contains 20 residues. Germline V gene sequence: CDR1 MNHEY, CDR2 SMNVEV (reference sequence). The clonotype comes from a woman aged 25 to 39 in good health and CMV-seropositive. The V gene is TRBV27, the J gene TRBJ2-4; perhaps TRBD1 as D (5 bases). Input material: PBMCs. The CDR3 DNA reads as TGTGCCAGCAGTTGGGGCCCAGCCCACTCTGGCCCCCTAGCCAAAAACATTCAGTACTTC. Amino acids: CASSWGPAHSGPLAKNIQYF.